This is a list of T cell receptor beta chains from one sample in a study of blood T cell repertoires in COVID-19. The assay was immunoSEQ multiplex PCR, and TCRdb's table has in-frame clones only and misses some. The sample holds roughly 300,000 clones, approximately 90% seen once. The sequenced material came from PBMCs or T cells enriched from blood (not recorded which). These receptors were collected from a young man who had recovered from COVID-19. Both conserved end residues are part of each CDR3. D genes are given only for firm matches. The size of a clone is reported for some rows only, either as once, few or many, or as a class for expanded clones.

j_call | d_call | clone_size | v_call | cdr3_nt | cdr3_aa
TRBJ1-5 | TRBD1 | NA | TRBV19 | TGTGCCAGTAGTAGACAGGGAAGAGGGTATAGCAATCAGCCCCAGCATTTT | CASSRQGRGYSNQPQHF
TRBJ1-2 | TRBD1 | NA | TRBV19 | TGTGCCAGTAGTATGACCGGGACAGGGCACGGCTACACCTTC | CASSMTGTGHGYTF
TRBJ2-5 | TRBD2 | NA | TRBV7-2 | TGTGCCAGCAGGTTGACTAGCGGGCTCCAAGAGACCCAGTACTTC | CASRLTSGLQETQYF
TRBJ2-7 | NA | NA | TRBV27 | TGTGCCAGCAGCCTAGGGATAGGGGTGTACGAGCAGTACTTC | CASSLGIGVYEQYF
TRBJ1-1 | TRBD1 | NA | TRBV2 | TGTGCCAGCAGCGAAAACTCGTTGACAGGGGCAGCTTTCTTT | CASSENSLTGAAFF
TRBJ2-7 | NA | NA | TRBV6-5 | TGTGCCAGCAGTTACTCGAAGGGGACCTACGAGCAGTACTTC | CASSYSKGTYEQYF
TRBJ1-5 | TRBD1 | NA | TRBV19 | TGTGCCAGTAGTTTCCGGGACAGGGCAAGCAATCAGCCCCAGCATTTT | CASSFRDRASNQPQHF
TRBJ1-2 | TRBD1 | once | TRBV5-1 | TGCGCCAGCAGCCGCGGGGGGGACAGCGATGGCTACACCTTC | CASSRGGDSDGYTF
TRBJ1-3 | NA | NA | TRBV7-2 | TGTGCCAGCAGCTCCTTCTATGAGGACAGCGGTCTTGGAAACACCATATATTTT | CASSSFYEDSGLGNTIYF
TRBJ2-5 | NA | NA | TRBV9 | TGTGCCAGCAGCGTAGCCACTAGCCGGCAGACCCAGTACTTC | CASSVATSRQTQYF
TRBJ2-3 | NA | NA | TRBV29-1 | TGCAGCGTTGTGTGGGGGGGCACAGATACGCAGTATTTT | CSVVWGGTDTQYF
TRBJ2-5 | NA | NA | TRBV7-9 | TGTGCCAGCAGCTTGAGAGCGGAGACCCAAGAGACCCAGTACTTC | CASSLRAETQETQYF
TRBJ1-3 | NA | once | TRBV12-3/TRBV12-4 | TGTGCCAGCAGTTTCGACAGTGGAAACACCATATATTTT | CASSFDSGNTIYF
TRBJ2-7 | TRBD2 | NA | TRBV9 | TGTGCCAGCAGCGTAGACGGGGGGAGGGAGCAGTACTTC | CASSVDGGREQYF
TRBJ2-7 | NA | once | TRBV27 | TGTGCCAGCAGTTTGGGGCCAGGGGCCTACGAGCAGTACTTC | CASSLGPGAYEQYF
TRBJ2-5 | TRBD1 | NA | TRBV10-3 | TGTGCCATCAACAAGACAGGGGCGGCAGGAGAGACCCAGTACTTC | CAINKTGAAGETQYF
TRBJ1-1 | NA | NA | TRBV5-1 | TGCGCCAGCAGCCCGGGAAATGGCAGGTCGAAGAACACTGAAGCTTTCTTT | CASSPGNGRSKNTEAFF
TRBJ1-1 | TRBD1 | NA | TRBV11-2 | TGTGCCAGCAGCCAAAGGGACACAGGGGTAAGGACTGAAGCTTTCTTT | CASSQRDTGVRTEAFF
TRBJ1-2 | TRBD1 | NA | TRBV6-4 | TGTGCCAGCAGTGACCGGGGACAGGGTGGCTATGGCTACACCTTC | CASSDRGQGGYGYTF
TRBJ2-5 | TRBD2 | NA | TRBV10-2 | TGCGCCAGCAGTGAAAGTGAAGGACTAGCCGAAGAGACCCAGTACTTC | CASSESEGLAEETQYF
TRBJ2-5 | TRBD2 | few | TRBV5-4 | TGTGCCAGCAGCCGGACTAGCGGGGGGAACATGCAAGAGACCCAGTACTTC | CASSRTSGGNMQETQYF
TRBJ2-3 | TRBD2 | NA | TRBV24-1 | TGTGCCACCGGCGGGGGGGTAGCAGATACGCAGTATTTT | CATGGGVADTQYF
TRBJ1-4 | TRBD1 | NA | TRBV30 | TGTGCCGCCTCAGGGGGGCCCTTTGCAACTAATGAAAAACTGTTTTTT | CAASGGPFATNEKLFF
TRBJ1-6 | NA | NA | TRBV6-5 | TGTGCCAGCAGGGGGCAACACAATAATTCACCCCTCCACTTT | CASRGQHNNSPLHF
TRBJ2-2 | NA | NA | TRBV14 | TGTGCCAGCAGCCACCTGACGGGGGTGGCGGTCACCGGGGAGCTGTTTTTT | CASSHLTGVAVTGELFF
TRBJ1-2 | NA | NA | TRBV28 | TGTGCCAGCAGTTTTAGCAGGGCTGGCTACACCTTC | CASSFSRAGYTF
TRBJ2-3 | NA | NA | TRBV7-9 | TGTGCCAGCAGCTCCTACGGGGCAGATACGCAGTATTTT | CASSSYGADTQYF
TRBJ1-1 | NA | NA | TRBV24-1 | TGTGCCACCAGCGCTACTTCAGGGGAAGCTTTCTTT | CATSATSGEAFF
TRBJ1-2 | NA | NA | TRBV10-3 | TGTGCCATCAGTGCGGGGAGCTATGGCTACACCTTC | CAISAGSYGYTF
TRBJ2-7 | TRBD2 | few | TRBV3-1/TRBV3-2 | TGTGCCAGCAGCCAAGACGGCCTAGCGGGAAAGTATAGGTCCTACGAGCAGTACTTC | CASSQDGLAGKYRSYEQYF
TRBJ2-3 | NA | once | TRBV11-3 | TGTGCCAGCAGCTTTCGGGGAACTTTGGATACGCAGTATTTT | CASSFRGTLDTQYF